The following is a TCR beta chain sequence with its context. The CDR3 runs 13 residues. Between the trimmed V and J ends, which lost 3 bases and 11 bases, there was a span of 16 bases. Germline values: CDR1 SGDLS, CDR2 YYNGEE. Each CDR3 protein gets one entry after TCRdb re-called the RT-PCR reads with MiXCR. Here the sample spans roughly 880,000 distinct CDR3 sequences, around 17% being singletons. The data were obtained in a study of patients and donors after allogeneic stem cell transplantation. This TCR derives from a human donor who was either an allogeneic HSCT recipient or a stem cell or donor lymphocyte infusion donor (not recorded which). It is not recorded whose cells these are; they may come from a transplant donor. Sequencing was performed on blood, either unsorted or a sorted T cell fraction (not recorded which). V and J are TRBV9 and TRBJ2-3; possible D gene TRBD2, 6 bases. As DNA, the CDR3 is TGTGCCAGCAGCGAGGCTTTGGAGGGAAAGCAGTATTTT. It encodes CASSEALEGKQYF.